This TCR beta chain was sequenced during a study of immune cell composition in non-small cell lung cancer. At the level of the study: Most cases were lung adenocarcinoma or squamous cell carcinoma.

Assay used: immunoSEQ multiplex PCR; TCRdb lists only in-frame clones, some missing. The profile shows nearly 1,000 clones, 70% to 85% of them singletons. Concerning this clone itself: Its target is not known.

The CDR3 covers 14 residues. V gave up 4 bases and J gave up 3 bases; unmatched junction bases: 4. Germline V gene data show CDR1 as MNHNS and CDR2 as SASEGT. Findings of the study overall: Tumour TCR-beta clonality showed no significant link to smoking pack-years.

Normal lung sampling was at least 3 cm from the tumour, as distant as possible. Sequenced sample: non-adjacent lung tissue. This receptor was obtained from a human donor with non-small cell lung cancer. The rearrangement joins TRBV6-1 to TRBJ2-7; 9 bases are shared with TRBD2. This CDR3 reads CASSAASGNYEQYF. The CDR3 DNA is TGTGCCAGCAGTGCCGCTAGCGGGAACTACGAGCAGTACTTC.